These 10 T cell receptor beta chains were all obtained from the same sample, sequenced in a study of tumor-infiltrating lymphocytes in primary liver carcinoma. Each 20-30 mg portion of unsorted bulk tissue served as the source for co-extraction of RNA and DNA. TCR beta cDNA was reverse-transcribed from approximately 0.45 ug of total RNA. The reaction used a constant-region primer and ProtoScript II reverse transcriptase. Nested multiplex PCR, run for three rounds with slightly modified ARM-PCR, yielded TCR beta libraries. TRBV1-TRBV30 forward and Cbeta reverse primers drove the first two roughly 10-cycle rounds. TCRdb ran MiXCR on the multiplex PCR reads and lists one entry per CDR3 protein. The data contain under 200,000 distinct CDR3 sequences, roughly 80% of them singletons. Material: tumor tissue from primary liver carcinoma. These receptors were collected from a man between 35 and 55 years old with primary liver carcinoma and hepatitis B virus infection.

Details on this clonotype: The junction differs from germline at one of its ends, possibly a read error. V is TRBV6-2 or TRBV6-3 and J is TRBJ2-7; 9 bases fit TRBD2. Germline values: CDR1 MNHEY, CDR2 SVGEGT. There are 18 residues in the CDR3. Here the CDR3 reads CAISYRAGGTSQPYEQYF. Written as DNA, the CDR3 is TGTGCCATCAGTTACAGAGCGGGAGGTACATCCCAACCCTATGAGCAGTACTTT.

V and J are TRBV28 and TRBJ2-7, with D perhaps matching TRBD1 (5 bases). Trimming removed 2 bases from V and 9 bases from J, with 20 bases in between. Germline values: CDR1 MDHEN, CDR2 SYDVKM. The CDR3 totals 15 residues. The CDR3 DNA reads TGTGCCAGCAGTTTAGACATGGGGCGCTTTCACGGGCAGTACTTC. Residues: CASSLDMGRFHGQYF.

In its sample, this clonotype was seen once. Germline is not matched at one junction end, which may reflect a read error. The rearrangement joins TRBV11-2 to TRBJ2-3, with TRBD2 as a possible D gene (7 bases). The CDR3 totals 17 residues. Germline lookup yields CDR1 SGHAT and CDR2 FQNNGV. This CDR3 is CASSLAPGETSTDMQYF. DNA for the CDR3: TGTGCTAGCAGCTTAGCTCCAGGGGAGACTAGCACAGATATGCAGTATTTT.

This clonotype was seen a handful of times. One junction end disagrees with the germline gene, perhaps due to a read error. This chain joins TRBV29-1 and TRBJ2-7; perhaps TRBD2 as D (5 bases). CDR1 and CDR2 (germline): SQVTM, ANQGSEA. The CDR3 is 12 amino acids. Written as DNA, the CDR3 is TGTAGCGTTCTGGACGCACCCGGCGAGCAATATTTC. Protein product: CSVLDAPGEQYF.

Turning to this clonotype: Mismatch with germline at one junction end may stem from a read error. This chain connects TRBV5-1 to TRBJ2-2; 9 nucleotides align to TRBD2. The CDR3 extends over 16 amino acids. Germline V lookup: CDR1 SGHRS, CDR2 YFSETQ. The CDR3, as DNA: TGCGCCACCAGCGTAATAGCGGGAGTAGATACCGGGGAGCTGTTTTTT. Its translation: CATSVIAGVDTGELFF.

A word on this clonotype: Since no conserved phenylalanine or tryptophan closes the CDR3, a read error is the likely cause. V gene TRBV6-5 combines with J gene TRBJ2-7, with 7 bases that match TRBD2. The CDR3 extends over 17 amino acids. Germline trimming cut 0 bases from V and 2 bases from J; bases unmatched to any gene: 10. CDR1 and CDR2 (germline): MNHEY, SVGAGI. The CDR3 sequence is CASSYSVREGTTYEQYS. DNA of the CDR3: TGTGCCAGCAGTTACTCCGTTAGGGAGGGTACGACCTACGAGCAGTACTCC.

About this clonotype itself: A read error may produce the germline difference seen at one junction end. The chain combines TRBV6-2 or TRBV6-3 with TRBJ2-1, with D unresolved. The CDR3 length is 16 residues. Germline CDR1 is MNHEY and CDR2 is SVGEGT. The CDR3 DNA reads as TGTGTCAGCAATCCCCCTATCTTAAGCTCCTACAATGAGCAGTTCTTC. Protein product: CVSNPPILSSYNEQFF.

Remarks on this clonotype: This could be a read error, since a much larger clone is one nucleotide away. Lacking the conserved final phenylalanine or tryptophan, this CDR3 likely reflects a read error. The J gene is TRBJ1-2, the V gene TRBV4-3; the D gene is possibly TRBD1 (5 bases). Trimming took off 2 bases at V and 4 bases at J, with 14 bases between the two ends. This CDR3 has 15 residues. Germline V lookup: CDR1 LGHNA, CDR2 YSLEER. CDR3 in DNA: TGCGCCAGCAGCCAATCGGGGACCGGGGTCTATGGCTACACCATC. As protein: CASSQSGTGVYGYTI.

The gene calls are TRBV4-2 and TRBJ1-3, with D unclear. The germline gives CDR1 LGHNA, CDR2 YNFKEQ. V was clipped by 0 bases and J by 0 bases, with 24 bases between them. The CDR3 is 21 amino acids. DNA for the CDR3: TGTGCCAGCAGCCAAGAAGACTTGACATGTGGTCGTATTTCCTCTGGAAACACCATATATTTT. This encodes CASSQEDLTCGRISSGNTIYF.

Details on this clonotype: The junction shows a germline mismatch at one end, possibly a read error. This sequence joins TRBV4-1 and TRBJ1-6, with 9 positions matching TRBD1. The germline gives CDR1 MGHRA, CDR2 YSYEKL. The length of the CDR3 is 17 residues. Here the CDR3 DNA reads TGCGCCAGCAACCAAGATCGGGGACAGGGCCGGAATTCGCCCCTCCACTTT. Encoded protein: CASNQDRGQGRNSPLHF.